This T cell receptor beta chain was captured in a study of vaccination effects on CD4 cells after COVID-19. Whole-study findings and limits: Both infection-induced and vaccine-induced clones contracted markedly at late post-vaccination timepoints. In the study, convalescent patients were few, and early post-infection timepoints were absent.

As concerns this clone: Its target is unknown.

V lost 6 bases and J lost 2; bases outside the gene matches: 7. The CDR3 sequence is 15 residues long. CDR1 is MNHEY and CDR2 is SVGAGI in the germline V gene. Clones were read by immunoSEQ multiplex PCR, and TCRdb kept only the in-frame ones, dropping some. Here the sample spans about 68,000 clones, roughly 80% being singletons. In the ViraFEST assay, antigen-specific CD4+ clonotypes were identified by expansion after peptide-pool stimulation. The culture ran for nine to ten days, and then CD4+ T cells were isolated. Vaccinated recipients, who were negative for nucleocapsid antibodies, had no history of SARS-CoV-2 infection. Each well held 1.5 million to 2.5 million PBMC cultured with around 9.2 ug/ml peptides and 7.5 to 10 IU/ml IL-2. Half the medium was swapped for IL-2 medium on days 3 and 7.

The clonotype was recovered from a human donor who received a COVID-19 vaccine. Source: CD4+ T cells from PBMCs cultured with SARS-CoV-2 spike peptides, taken before COVID-19 vaccination. The chain uses TRBV6-5 and TRBJ2-5, with TRBD1 matching over 9 bases. In DNA, the CDR3 is TGTGCCAGCAGCTCTACCGGGACAGGGCAAGAGACCCAGTACTTC. Its protein product is CASSSTGTGQETQYF.